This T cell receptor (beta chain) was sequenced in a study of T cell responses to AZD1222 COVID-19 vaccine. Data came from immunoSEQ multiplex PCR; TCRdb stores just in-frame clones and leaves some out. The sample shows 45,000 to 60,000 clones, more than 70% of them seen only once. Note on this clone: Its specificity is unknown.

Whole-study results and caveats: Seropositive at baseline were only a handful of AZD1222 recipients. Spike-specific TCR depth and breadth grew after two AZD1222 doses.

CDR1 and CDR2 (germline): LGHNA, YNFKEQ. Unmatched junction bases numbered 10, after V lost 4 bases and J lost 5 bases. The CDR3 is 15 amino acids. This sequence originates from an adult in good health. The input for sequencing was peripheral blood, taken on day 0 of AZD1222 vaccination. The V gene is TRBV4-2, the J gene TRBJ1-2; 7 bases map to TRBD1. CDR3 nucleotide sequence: TGTGCCAGCAGCCCCCTGGACAGGACTACTTATGGCTACACCTTC. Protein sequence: CASSPLDRTTYGYTF.